What follows are 25 T cell receptor beta chains derived from one specimen sequenced in a study of T cells in Graves' hyperthyroidism and ophthalmopathy (dated by TCRdb to about 2019). Library preparation was by multiplex PCR. Instrument on record: Illumina HiSeq 2000. Amplification of TCR beta CDR3 regions was carried out from RNA transcripts. For the first round of RT-PCR on the TCR CDR3, the HTBI primer set was used together with the Qiagen OneStep RT-PCR kit. TCRdb redid the processing of the public reads, applying fastp at Q25 and MiXCR, and retained in-frame beta chains. Entries that share a CDR3 protein sequence are merged under the most common genes and DNA. The sample includes some 620,000 distinct CDR3 sequences, with under 20% observed a single time. Jointly, the top ten make up 3% to 4.5% of the sample. Sequencing was performed on blood. These receptors were taken from a woman in her thirties with Graves' hyperthyroidism.

The V gene is TRBV9, the J gene TRBJ2-3; tentatively, D is TRBD2 (6 bases). The germline CDR1 and CDR2 sequences are SGDLS and YYNGEE. V dropped 2 bases and J dropped 3 bases, with 13 bases sitting between them. The CDR3 sequence is 15 residues long. CDR3 region: CASSVGGAMTDTQYF. As DNA, the CDR3 is TGTGCCAGCAGCGTCGGAGGGGCAATGACAGATACGCAGTATTTT.

As for this clonotype: A read error is possible here, since a much larger clone lies one base away. The gene calls are TRBV6-4 and TRBJ2-7; weak D call: TRBD2 (6 bases). This CDR3 region has 15 residues. CDR1 and CDR2 (germline): MRHNA, SNTAGT. V was pared by 2 bases and J by 7 bases, with 18 bases between. In DNA, the CDR3 is TGTGCCAGCAGTGACGGTAGCGGTCCAGAGGTGGAGCAGTACTTC. It is translated as CASSDGSGPEVEQYF.

The genes are TRBV19 and TRBJ2-1; D may be TRBD1 (5 bases). CDR3 length: 15 amino acids. CDR1 and CDR2 from the germline V gene are LNHDA and SQIVND (reference sequence). The V gene lost 7 bases and the J gene lost 5 bases, with 18 bases spanning the gap. The CDR3 loop reads CASTPPMGRDNEQFF. CDR3 sequence (DNA): TGTGCCAGTACCCCCCCGATGGGGCGCGACAATGAGCAGTTCTTC.

The gene calls are TRBV7-2 and TRBJ2-3; D uncertain. This CDR3 contains 14 residues. CDR1 SGHTA and CDR2 FQGNSA come from the germline V gene. The germline V and J ends were trimmed by 5 bases and 2 bases, with 11 bases remaining between them. Here the CDR3 reads CASSPRGATDTQYF. CDR3 nucleotides: TGTGCCAGCAGCCCACGAGGAGCCACAGATACGCAGTATTTT. The entire variable domain, with the rest obtained from reference TRBV7-2 and TRBJ2-3, is as follows: GAGVSQSPSNKVTEKGKDVELRCDPISGHTALYWYRQSLGQGLEFLIYFQGNSAPDKSGLPSDRFSAERTGGSVSTLTIQRTQQEDSAVYLCASSPRGATDTQYFGPGTRLTVL.

This clonotype was counted ten times or more. The genes are TRBV20-1 and TRBJ2-5, with 14 positions matching TRBD2. V lost 5 bases and J lost 4; bases outside the gene matches: 9. The CDR3 consists of 16 residues. Germline CDR1 is DFQATT and CDR2 is SNEGSKA (reference sequence). CDR3 sequence reads: CSALRLAGGRLETQYF. The CDR3 region has the DNA TGCAGTGCTCTAAGACTAGCGGGAGGGCGATTAGAGACCCAGTACTTC.

This clonotype was found a few times. This rearrangement joins TRBV5-1 to TRBJ2-4; perhaps D is TRBD1 or TRBD2 (5 bases each). CDR3 length: 15 amino acids. Trimming removed 0 bases at V and 7 bases at J, with 14 bases between. Germline V gene data show CDR1 as SGHRS and CDR2 as YFSETQ. CDR3 nucleotide sequence: TGCGCCAGCAGCTTGGGGCAGGGAGCAGCTAACATTCAGTACTTC. Translating gives CASSLGQGAANIQYF.

This clonotype was seen many times. This chain joins TRBV6-5 and TRBJ1-1; D is unclear. V shed 0 bases and J shed 2 bases, with 10 bases lying between them. The germline gives CDR1 MNHEY, CDR2 SVGAGI. The CDR3 sequence is 15 residues long. CDR3 in DNA: TGTGCCAGCAGTTACTCGGCAGCCTTTAACACTGAAGCTTTCTTT. Translating gives CASSYSAAFNTEAFF.

This clonotype has ten or more counts. The chain uses TRBV7-2 and TRBJ2-1; D gene unclear. The CDR3 loop spans 15 amino acids. Per germline, CDR1 SGHTA and CDR2 FQGNSA. V was trimmed by 0 bases and J by 5 bases, leaving 11 bases between them. In DNA, the CDR3 is TGTGCCAGCAGCTTAGCGCTAGTCGGAAACAATGAGCAGTTCTTC. Its protein is CASSLALVGNNEQFF.

This clonotype was observed at least ten times. The chain combines TRBV30 with TRBJ2-1; 9 bases are shared with TRBD1. The length of the CDR3 is 13 residues. Trimming took 1 base from V and 8 from J; bases not matched to a gene: 3. Germline-derived CDR1 and CDR2 are GTSNPN and SVGIG (reference sequence). The CDR3 here is CAWSGGQGYEQFF. In DNA, the CDR3 is TGTGCCTGGAGTGGGGGACAGGGCTATGAGCAGTTCTTC.

Only a few counts were recorded for this clonotype. The J gene is TRBJ2-7, the V gene TRBV6-5, with a tentative D call TRBD1 (5 bases). This CDR3 region has 16 residues. Per the germline V gene, CDR1 is MNHEY and CDR2 is SVGAGI. Trimming took 0 bases from V and 6 from J, leaving 18 bases between them. This CDR3 reads CASSYSESQGRLEQYF. CDR3 bases: TGTGCCAGCAGTTACTCGGAAAGTCAGGGCAGGCTCGAGCAGTACTTC.

The rearrangement joins TRBV9 to TRBJ2-1, with 13 bases lining up with TRBD2. The length of the CDR3 is 15 residues. The V segment lost 2 bases and the J segment 9 bases; nucleotides outside the gene matches: 5. The germline V gene has CDR1 SGDLS and CDR2 YYNGEE. This chain's CDR3 is CASSVGTSGTGEQFF. The DNA of the CDR3 is TGTGCCAGCAGCGTGGGGACTAGCGGGACGGGTGAGCAGTTCTTC.

Worth noting for this clonotype: Given a much more abundant clone one base away, this may be a read error. The chain couples TRBV7-8 to TRBJ2-7; 8 nucleotides align to TRBD2. The CDR3 sequence is 15 residues long. Germline CDR1 and CDR2: SGHVS and FQNEAQ. This CDR3 reads CAGSLVPGLGYEQYF. In DNA, the CDR3 is TGTGCCGGCAGCTTAGTCCCGGGACTAGGATACGAGCAGTACTTC.

The chain is built from TRBV20-1 and TRBJ2-5, with 8 positions matching TRBD1. The CDR3 runs to 14 residues. Trimming cost V 8 bases and J 3 bases; bases outside gene matches: 11. CDR1 and CDR2 (germline): DFQATT, SNEGSKA (reference sequence). CDR3 amino acids: CSSRTGSLEETQYF. In DNA form, the CDR3 reads TGCAGTTCCCGGACAGGGTCACTGGAAGAGACCCAGTACTTC.

The chain has TRBV5-1 and TRBJ2-3; 7 bases map to TRBD1. Germline CDR1 is SGHRS and CDR2 is YFSETQ. This CDR3 has 12 amino acids. With V trimmed by 9 bases and J by 2 bases, 3 bases remained unmatched. The CDR3: CATGTATDTQYF. DNA of the CDR3: TGCGCCACCGGGACAGCCACAGATACGCAGTATTTT. The full variable domain, its missing parts supplied by reference TRBV5-1 and TRBJ2-3, is KAGVTQTPRYLIKTRGQQVTLSCSPISGHRSVSWYQQTPGQGLQFLFEYFSETQRNKGNFPGRFSGRQFSNSRSEMNVSTLELGDSALYLCATGTATDTQYFGPGTRLTVL.

This clonotype was seen at least ten times. The chain uses TRBV7-8 and TRBJ2-7, with D possibly TRBD2 on 5 matching bases. With 5 bases removed from V and 0 bases from J, the gap between germline ends came to 20 bases. The CDR3 is made up of 17 amino acids. The germline V gene encodes CDR1 SGHVS and CDR2 FQNEAQ. CDR3 loop: CASSRPGVGRPSYEQYF. In DNA form, the CDR3 reads TGTGCCAGCAGCCGGCCCGGGGTGGGTCGACCCTCCTACGAGCAGTACTTC.

This clonotype was counted at least ten times. The chain couples TRBV11-3 to TRBJ2-7; 9 bases map to TRBD1. The germline CDR1 and CDR2 sequences are SGHNT and YENEEA. Germline trimming cut 5 bases from V and 0 bases from J; bases unmatched to any gene: 11. This CDR3 has 17 residues. The CDR3 nucleotides are TGTGCCAGCAGCCCCCGGGACAGGGTAGGAAGCTCCTACGAGCAGTACTTC. It is translated as CASSPRDRVGSSYEQYF.

This clonotype appeared many times. This chain joins TRBV11-3 and TRBJ2-3; D call uncertain. Germline loops: CDR1 SGHNT, CDR2 YENEEA. V was pared by 6 bases and J by 5 bases, with 12 bases between. The length of the CDR3 is 13 residues. As DNA, the CDR3 is TGTGCCAGCAGTGATGCCCTAGGAGATACGCAGTATTTT. Amino acids: CASSDALGDTQYF.

This clonotype was counted at least ten times. This sequence joins TRBV20-1 and TRBJ2-1; D might be TRBD1 (6 bases). There are 15 residues in the CDR3. V lost 0 bases and J 5 bases, leaving 14 bases between the germline ends. Germline CDR1 reads DFQATT; CDR2 reads SNEGSKA (reference sequence). CDR3 coding DNA: TGCAGTGCTAGAGATGTCGGACAGTGGCACAATGAGCAGTTCTTC. Its translation: CSARDVGQWHNEQFF.

The genes are TRBV5-6 and TRBJ1-4; D unresolved. This CDR3 has 16 residues. V was cut by 0 bases and J by 2 bases, with 11 bases left in between. Per the germline V gene, CDR1 is SGHDT and CDR2 is YYEEEE. The CDR3 spells CASSLDPGFTNEKLFF. In DNA form, the CDR3 reads TGTGCCAGCAGCTTGGACCCGGGATTCACTAATGAAAAACTGTTTTTT.

For this clonotype: The CDR3 end shows no conserved phenylalanine or tryptophan, and so a read error is likely. V gene TRBV6-5 combines with J gene TRBJ2-5; D not resolved. Germline loops: CDR1 MNHEY, CDR2 SVGAGI. Trimming cost V 5 bases and J 4 bases, with 14 bases left between them. The CDR3 is made up of 14 amino acids. CDR3 nucleotide sequence: TGTGCCAGCAGTCACACCCCGACCCGAGAGACCCAGTACTTA. It specifies CASSHTPTRETQYL.

This clonotype was counted a few times. The chain combines TRBV7-9 with TRBJ2-7, with TRBD2 matching 14 bases. The V segment lost 4 bases and the J segment 1 base; nucleotides outside the gene matches: 6. CDR3 length: 17 amino acids. The germline V gene encodes CDR1 SEHNR and CDR2 FQNEAQ (reference sequence). CDR3 residues: CASSSGLAGVQSYEQYF. CDR3 sequence (DNA): TGTGCCAGCAGCTCGGGACTAGCGGGAGTACAATCCTACGAGCAGTACTTC.

The chain recombines TRBV9 with TRBJ1-3; D might be TRBD1 (6 bases). V lost 1 base to trimming and J lost 0 bases, with 8 bases between them. The V gene's germline CDR1 is SGDLS and CDR2 YYNGEE. This CDR3 is built from 15 residues. DNA of the CDR3: TGTGCCAGCAGCGTATTGGACAGCTCTGGAAACACCATATATTTT. Protein: CASSVLDSSGNTIYF.

This clonotype turned up a few times. This chain connects TRBV7-8 to TRBJ1-1; 7 nucleotides align to TRBD1. In germline, CDR1 is SGHVS, CDR2 FQNEAQ. V trimming: 3 bases; J trimming: 7 bases; junction bases outside the gene matches: 8. CDR3 length: 14 amino acids. CDR3 region: CASSFRGGGLEAFF. The CDR3 DNA reads as TGTGCCAGCAGCTTTCGAGGGGGCGGGCTTGAAGCTTTCTTT. The full variable domain, in which reference TRBV7-8 and TRBJ1-1 provide the parts outside the CDR3, is GAGVSQSPRYKVAKRGQDVALRCDPISGHVSLFWYQQALGQGPEFLTYFQNEAQLDKSGLPSDRFFAERPEGSVSTLKIQRTQQEDSAVYLCASSFRGGGLEAFFGQGTRLTVV.

At least ten counts were recorded for this clonotype. This sequence joins TRBV28 and TRBJ2-1, with 10 bases identical to TRBD2. CDR1 and CDR2 from the germline V gene are MDHEN and SYDVKM. The ends lost 4 bases at V and 8 bases at J; junction bases unmatched: 8. The length of the CDR3 is 15 residues. CDR3 loop: CASSSSGRAGDEQFF. The CDR3 DNA reads TGTGCCAGCAGTTCGAGCGGGAGGGCCGGCGATGAGCAGTTCTTC.

The chain uses TRBV19 and TRBJ1-1; 8 bases map to TRBD1. The CDR3 loop spans 14 amino acids. CDR1 is LNHDA and CDR2 is SQIVND in the germline V gene (reference sequence). The V segment lost 7 bases and the J segment 1 base; nucleotides outside the gene matches: 5. The CDR3 DNA reads as TGTGCCAGTATTGGACAGGGACGGAACACTGAAGCTTTCTTT. This gives the protein CASIGQGRNTEAFF.